The clone carrying this T cell receptor (beta chain) was counted only a few times. Its cognate antigen is unknown. Measured with immunoSEQ multiplex PCR; TCRdb has only the in-frame clones, and not every one. The top ten clones hold 2.6% of a sample with about 30,000 clones, around 83% of them seen once. This record belongs to a study of T cells in narcolepsy. Overall study context: Enrolled donors included narcolepsy type 1 or type 2 patients and healthy controls. Study-level findings and limits: Healthy controls reportedly lacked the autoreactive clonotypes serially found in patients' blood. Autoreactive clone sequences were missing from some blood memory CD4+ repertoires. HCRT-specific and TRIB2-specific autoreactive clonotypes appeared among same-patient CSF and blood CD4+ clonotypes.

Germline CDR1 is SGDLS and CDR2 is YYNGEE. The CDR3 has 15 amino acids. V was shortened by 0 bases and J by 5 bases, with 15 bases between the two germline ends. The rearrangement links TRBV9 to TRBJ2-7; TRBD2 might be the D (7 bases). Specimen: CD45RA- memory CD4+ T cells from PBMCs. This receptor was obtained from a human donor with narcolepsy. In nucleotides, the CDR3 is TGTGCCAGCAGCGTAGCAGGTAGAGGGGGGGACGAGCAGTACTTC. It yields the protein CASSVAGRGGDEQYF.